This T cell receptor (beta chain) was retrieved from a study of human T cells and chemical hapten exposure. TCRdb independently ran MiXCR on the 5' RACE reads; one entry per CDR3 protein. The table has 65,000 to 95,000 distinct CDR3 sequences, more than 7.5% seen once; the top ten hold 2% to 2.5%. This clonotype was picked up a small number of times. The CDR3 covers 15 residues. J lost 4 bases, V lost 3 bases, and 10 bases had no gene match. CDR1 and CDR2 from the germline V gene are DFQATT and SNEGSKA (reference sequence). RNA extraction used unfractionated whole blood as the source of total RNA. The chain employs TRBV20-1 and TRBJ2-3, with 7 bases lining up with TRBD2. The receptor's source is a male donor in good health. This chain's CDR3 is CSASKEREVSDTQYF. Written as DNA, the CDR3 is TGCAGTGCTAGTAAGGAGCGGGAAGTCTCAGATACGCAGTATTTT.